The 24 T cell receptor beta chains given below trace back to one sample, sequenced in a study of CD8+ T cells in alopecia areata (dated by TCRdb to between 2017 and 2018). This sample's treatment or condition label indicates: oral pan-JAK inhibitor, 5-10 mg twice daily. Preparation of the library involved the immunoSEQ multiplex PCR assay. To provide template for TCR sequencing, every sample had RNA extracted and reverse transcribed into cDNA. The immuneACCESS repertoire file appears here via TCRdb, limited to in-frame rearrangements. These files lack a portion of the clones; in checked studies, under half of the deficit traces to unresolved V genes, and the cause of the others is not known. This sample holds more than 150,000 clones; about 47% were observed only once. The ten largest account for about 9.4% of the sample. This specimen was CD8+ T cells sorted from blood, taken around week 52, from a patient treated with tofacitinib. Receptor source: a human donor with alopecia areata.

This chain joins TRBV5-1 and TRBJ2-7, with D possibly matching TRBD2 (6 bases). V was trimmed by 0 bases and J by 3 bases, leaving 16 bases between them. Germline values: CDR1 SGHRS, CDR2 YFSETQ. This CDR3 region has 16 residues. The CDR3 bases are TGCGCCAGCAGCTTGGGGTCAGAGAGGGACTTCTACGAGCAGTACTTC. Protein product: CASSLGSERDFYEQYF.

The count of this clone is one. This rearrangement joins TRBV30 to TRBJ1-6; weak D call: TRBD1 (5 bases). CDR3 length: 17 residues. V lost 5 bases and J 6 bases, leaving 23 bases between the germline ends. Germline CDR1 and CDR2: GTSNPN and SVGIG (reference sequence). The CDR3 nucleotides read TGTGCCTGGGATAAGGGGATGGGCACCCCAACTAATTCACCCCTCCACTTT. It encodes CAWDKGMGTPTNSPLHF.

The chain has TRBV9 and TRBJ1-2; 10 nucleotides match TRBD1. CDR1 is SGDLS, CDR2 YYNGEE, per germline. V trimming: 0 bases; J trimming: 5 bases; junction bases outside the gene matches: 1. This CDR3 has 14 residues. CDR3 coding DNA: TGTGCCAGCAGCGTAGGGGGACAGGGGTATGGCTACACCTTC. Protein sequence: CASSVGGQGYGYTF.

The table lists this clone with a count of one. This chain uses TRBV6-5 with TRBJ2-6; D is ambiguous. V was pared by 0 bases and J by 3 bases, with 6 bases between. Germline-derived CDR1 and CDR2 are MNHEY and SVGAGI. The CDR3 is 15 residues long. CDR3 sequence reads: CASSYSGIGANVLTF. In nucleotides, the CDR3 is TGTGCCAGCAGTTACTCAGGGATTGGGGCCAACGTCCTGACTTTC.

V usage is TRBV30 and J usage is TRBJ1-2; D not resolved. Germline lookup yields CDR1 GTSNPN and CDR2 SVGIG (reference sequence). The CDR3 totals 10 residues. Trimming removed 7 bases from V and 2 bases from J, with 5 bases in between. The CDR3 is CASDNYGYTF. The CDR3 bases are TGTGCCTCAGACAACTATGGCTACACCTTC.

This chain uses TRBV7-3 with TRBJ1-2; D may be TRBD1 (5 bases). From germline, CDR1 is SGHTA and CDR2 FQGTGA. CDR3 size: 14 residues. The ends were cut back, 5 bases at V and 7 bases at J, with 17 bases in the middle. CDR3 nucleotide sequence: TGTGCCAGCAGCCTGACGGGGGGAGGCAGTGGCTACACCTTC. Translated, it gives CASSLTGGGSGYTF.

This clone has more than one count but fewer than ten. The J gene is TRBJ2-5, the V gene TRBV4-2; 9 nucleotides agree with TRBD1. This CDR3 region has 14 residues. Germline loops: CDR1 LGHNA, CDR2 YNFKEQ. With 4 bases clipped from V and 3 bases from J, the junction kept 3 bases outside the gene matches. The CDR3 DNA reads as TGTGCCAGCAGCCCAGGGACAGGGAAAGAGACCCAGTACTTC. Residues: CASSPGTGKETQYF.

The gene calls are TRBV2 and TRBJ2-1; D is possibly TRBD1 or TRBD2 (6 bases each). This CDR3 region has 14 residues. V was cut by 0 bases and J by 15 bases, with 18 bases left in between. Germline-derived CDR1 and CDR2 are SNHLY and FYNNEI. CDR3 nucleotides: TGTGCCAGCAGTGAAGCGCCCATCGGGGGACAAGGGTTCTTC. Protein product: CASSEAPIGGQGFF.

This clone was observed a handful of times. The chain carries TRBV7-2 and TRBJ2-5; D gene unclear. V was clipped by 1 base and J by 4 bases, with 10 bases between them. This CDR3 comprises 14 residues. The germline CDR1 and CDR2 sequences are SGHTA and FQGNSA. The CDR3 region is CASSLVIRLETQYF. The CDR3 nucleotides read TGTGCCAGCAGCTTAGTTATCAGGCTAGAGACCCAGTACTTC.

This clone was counted a few times. The gene calls are TRBV11-2 and TRBJ2-5; D unresolved. The CDR3 contains 13 residues. Germline V gene data show CDR1 as SGHAT and CDR2 as FQNNGV. V lost 7 bases to trimming and J lost 5 bases, with 14 bases between them. CDR3 DNA: TGTGCCAGCACCAACCATGGGTGGGAGACCCAGTACTTC. Translating gives CASTNHGWETQYF.

The rearrangement joins TRBV7-9 to TRBJ1-2; TRBD1 agrees at 7 bases. V lost 6 bases, J lost 6 bases, and 7 bases stayed unmatched. Germline CDR1 is SEHNR and CDR2 is FQNEAQ (reference sequence). The CDR3 is 13 amino acids. CDR3 in DNA: TGTGCCAGCAGAGGGGACAGCTACAATGGCTACACCTTC. Translating gives CASRGDSYNGYTF.

V is TRBV15 and J is TRBJ1-6; 8 positions match TRBD1. The CDR3 runs 15 residues. Per germline, CDR1 LNHNV and CDR2 YYDKDF (reference sequence). Losses at the gene ends were 4 bases for V and 9 bases for J; bases not matched to a gene: 8. Here the CDR3 reads CATSKVRGLGSPLHF. The DNA for the CDR3 is TGTGCCACCAGCAAAGTCAGGGGGCTTGGTTCACCCCTCCACTTT.

V and J are TRBV11-2 and TRBJ1-2; no clear D. The germline V and J ends were trimmed by 5 bases and 6 bases, with 13 bases remaining between them. This CDR3 spans 13 amino acids. CDR1 SGHAT and CDR2 FQNNGV come from the germline V gene. CDR3 loop: CASSQPQAHGYTF. In nucleotides, the CDR3 is TGTGCCAGCAGCCAACCTCAGGCTCATGGCTACACCTTC. The full variable domain, its missing parts supplied by reference TRBV11-2 and TRBJ1-2, is EAGVAQSPRYKIIEKRQSVAFWCNPISGHATLYWYQQILGQGPKLLIQFQNNGVVDDSQLPKDRFSAERLKGVDSTLKIQPAKLEDSAVYLCASSQPQAHGYTFGSGTRLTVV.

This chain uses TRBV6-1 with TRBJ2-7; D gene ambiguous. V lost 4 bases and J 6 bases, leaving 7 bases between the germline ends. The CDR3 consists of 11 residues. The germline gives CDR1 MNHNS, CDR2 SASEGT. CDR3 sequence: CASSGVGEQYF. The CDR3 nucleotides read TGTGCCAGCAGTGGGGTGGGCGAGCAGTACTTC.

The V and J genes are TRBV27 and TRBJ2-3; D uncertain. This CDR3 is built from 13 residues. V lost 0 bases to trimming and J lost 4 bases, with 5 bases between them. The germline gives CDR1 MNHEY, CDR2 SMNVEV (reference sequence). The chain's CDR3 is CASSLSLPDTQYF. Here the CDR3 DNA reads TGTGCCAGCAGTTTATCCCTCCCAGATACGCAGTATTTT.

This clone was detected a few times. The V and J genes are TRBV27 and TRBJ2-1; the D is unclear. The CDR3 spans 14 residues. The germline gives CDR1 MNHEY, CDR2 SMNVEV (reference sequence). V dropped 6 bases and J dropped 9 bases, with 18 bases sitting between them. CDR3 bases: TGTGCCAGCAGACTAAGGGTCTCGTCCGGTGAGCAGTTCTTC. This translates into CASRLRVSSGEQFF.

The chain uses TRBV30 and TRBJ1-6; D is ambiguous. The CDR3 sequence is 11 residues long. Germline V gives CDR1 GTSNPN, CDR2 SVGIG (reference sequence). V dropped 2 bases and J dropped 10 bases, with 6 bases sitting between them. The CDR3 DNA reads as TGTGCCTGGAGTAGCGGGTCACCCCTCCACTTT. It is translated as CAWSSGSPLHF. Full variable domain (remainder filled in from reference TRBV30 and TRBJ1-6): SQTIHQWPATLVQPVGSPLSLECTVEGTSNPNLYWYRQAAGRGLQLLFYSVGIGQISSEVPQNLSASRPQDRQFILSSKKLLLSDSGFYLCAWSSGSPLHFGNGTRLTVT.

As concerns this clone: The same CDR3 arises from other DNA sequences in this sample as well. The V call is TRBV30, the J call TRBJ2-7, with D possibly TRBD2 on 6 matching bases. The germline V and J ends were trimmed by 1 base and 0 bases, with 7 bases remaining between them. CDR1 and CDR2 from the germline V gene are GTSNPN and SVGIG (reference sequence). The CDR3 is 13 amino acids. The CDR3 region has the DNA TGTGCCTGGAGTGGGGGGGTCTCCTACGAGCAGTACTTC. The encoded protein is CAWSGGVSYEQYF. The whole variable domain, filled in from reference TRBV30 and TRBJ2-7, reads SQTIHQWPATLVQPVGSPLSLECTVEGTSNPNLYWYRQAAGRGLQLLFYSVGIGQISSEVPQNLSASRPQDRQFILSSKKLLLSDSGFYLCAWSGGVSYEQYFGPGTRLTVT.

The sample holds a few counts of this clone. V usage is TRBV5-1 and J usage is TRBJ2-3, with D tentatively TRBD1 or TRBD2 (5 bases each). CDR3 length equals 14 residues. Trimming stripped 3 bases from V and 4 bases from J, with 12 bases between. The germline V gene encodes CDR1 SGHRS and CDR2 YFSETQ. The CDR3 sequence: CASSYRGVADTQYF. CDR3 bases: TGCGCCAGCAGCTATAGGGGAGTTGCAGATACGCAGTATTTT.

This clone was recorded a few times. The chain employs TRBV6-5 and TRBJ1-1, with unresolved D. CDR3 size: 13 residues. Germline V lookup: CDR1 MNHEY, CDR2 SVGAGI. V was cut by 6 bases and J by 4 bases, with 12 bases left in between. The CDR3 loop is CASSLTWGTEAFF. DNA for the CDR3: TGTGCCAGCAGCCTCACTTGGGGCACTGAAGCTTTCTTT.

This clone was seen a few times. J is TRBJ1-6 and V is TRBV9; 7 bases fit TRBD1. The germline CDR1 and CDR2 sequences are SGDLS and YYNGEE. The CDR3 totals 14 residues. Trimming cost V 2 bases and J 7 bases; bases outside gene matches: 3. Here the CDR3 reads CASSVTGSNSPLHF. CDR3 DNA: TGTGCCAGCAGCGTGACAGGGTCGAATTCACCCCTCCACTTT.

The rearrangement links TRBV12-5 to TRBJ1-6; possibly TRBD1 for D (6 bases). The germline V gene encodes CDR1 LGHNT and CDR2 FRNRAP. V was shortened by 3 bases and J by 14 bases, with 17 bases between the two germline ends. There are 14 residues in the CDR3. CDR3 amino acids: CASGLLGTGLSLHF. The CDR3 nucleotides read TGTGCTAGTGGTTTACTAGGTACAGGGCTTTCCCTCCACTTT. The variable domain in full, with the rest retrieved from reference TRBV12-5 and TRBJ1-6, is DARVTQTPRHKVTEMGQEVTMRCQPILGHNTVFWYRQTMMQGLELLAYFRNRAPLDDSGMPKDRFSAEMPDATLATLKIQPSEPRDSAVYFCASGLLGTGLSLHFGNGTRLTVT.

V is TRBV13 and J is TRBJ1-3, with D unclear. The CDR3 length is 18 residues. Germline CDR1 PRHDT, CDR2 FYEKMQ (reference sequence). Trimming shortened V by 3 bases and J by 0 bases, and 18 bases separated the two germline ends. The CDR3 DNA sequence: TGTGCCAGCAGCTTTCTCCCGGACGCCACCAGCTCTGGAAACACCATATATTTT. As protein: CASSFLPDATSSGNTIYF. Using reference TRBV13 and TRBJ1-3 for the parts outside the CDR3, the full variable domain is AAGVIQSPRHLIKEKRETATLKCYPIPRHDTVYWYQQGPGQDPQFLISFYEKMQSDKGSIPDRFSAQQFSDYHSELNMSSLELGDSALYFCASSFLPDATSSGNTIYFGEGSWLTVV.

The V call is TRBV9, the J call TRBJ1-1, with 9 bases aligning to TRBD1. This CDR3 is built from 16 residues. J lost 7 bases, V lost 0 bases, and 10 bases had no gene match. Germline V gives CDR1 SGDLS, CDR2 YYNGEE. The CDR3 is CASSVDRDRADNEAFF. CDR3 nucleotide sequence: TGTGCCAGCAGCGTAGACCGGGACAGGGCGGATAATGAAGCTTTCTTT. Supplemented by reference TRBV9 and TRBJ1-1, the full variable domain reads DSGVTQTPKHLITATGQRVTLRCSPRSGDLSVYWYQQSLDQGLQFLIQYYNGEERAKGNILERFSAQQFPDLHSELNLSSLELGDSALYFCASSVDRDRADNEAFFGQGTRLTVV.